These T cell receptor beta chains were read from a single sample in a study of T cells expressing NK-cell markers. TCRdb reprocessed the 5' RACE reads, keeping one entry per CDR3 protein, no DNA. The sample shows about 390,000 distinct CDR3 sequences, and around 11% sits with its ten largest clones. The sample consisted of blood T cells: a sorted CD56 or NKG2C T cell subset, CD4+ or CD8+ T cells, or bulk PBMC T cells (not recorded which). These receptors were taken from a woman aged 45-65 years in good health. Each CDR3 is given with its conserved first and last residue.

j_call	v_call	cdr3_aa
TRBJ2-1	TRBV12-3/TRBV12-4	CASTLPGSYNEQFF
TRBJ1-2	TRBV4-1	CASSHDQGRRGYTF
TRBJ1-5	TRBV4-1	CASSLWFPLNVLTGPQHF
TRBJ2-3	TRBV7-7	CASSAGTATDTQYF
TRBJ2-1	TRBV4-1	CASSLRGDEAYEQFF
TRBJ1-5	TRBV20-1	CSARAPGTSNQPQHF
TRBJ2-2	TRBV12-3/TRBV12-4	CASSFSARDTGELFF
TRBJ2-3	TRBV6-2/TRBV6-3	CASSYQDTTDTQYF
TRBJ1-2	TRBV20-1	CSAEELLQGYTF
TRBJ2-3	TRBV5-1	CASRTSGSSTDTQYF
TRBJ2-1	TRBV4-2	CASSQGHGASGSGFF
TRBJ2-2	TRBV30	CAWSVEEYTGELFF
TRBJ1-2	TRBV3-1	CASSQGRGRFYGYTF
TRBJ2-5	TRBV3-1	CASTPGGLETQYF
TRBJ2-7	TRBV7-8	CASSSDTGLHPYEQYF
TRBJ2-3	TRBV7-3	CASSPKSRTRLAGASDTQYF
TRBJ1-3	TRBV29-1	CSVDMADPALGNTIYF
TRBJ2-1	TRBV29-1	CSQTPSPVCNEQFF
TRBJ2-5	TRBV7-7	CASSVSFQGERETQYF
TRBJ2-1	TRBV7-2	CASSLSLGATLYNEQFF
TRBJ2-3	TRBV12-3/TRBV12-4	CASTGLTDTQYF
TRBJ2-1	TRBV24-1	CATSDLRSSGSYNEQFF
TRBJ1-1	TRBV29-1	CSVEWGKNTEAFF
TRBJ2-4	TRBV27	CASSINPGTVQYF
TRBJ2-3	TRBV24-1	CATSTQADSSTDTQYF
TRBJ1-1	TRBV19	CASSVPLVNTEAFF
TRBJ2-1	TRBV14	CASSQWLPTKNEQFF
TRBJ2-3	TRBV10-3	CAISESGLASYRDTQYF
TRBJ2-2	TRBV25-1	CASIGTGAGTGELFF
TRBJ2-1	TRBV6-1	CASKGPNPVSSYNEQFF
TRBJ1-5	TRBV5-1	CASSLGPTYNQPQHF
TRBJ2-3	TRBV5-1	CASSSGLAGTDTQYF
TRBJ2-3	TRBV7-2	CASSLVLLSTDTQYF
TRBJ2-1	TRBV11-2	CASSSDRVGNEQFF
TRBJ2-5	TRBV6-6	CASSLGLGRQETQYF
TRBJ2-5	TRBV12-3/TRBV12-4	CASRAGTPGAQYF
TRBJ1-1	TRBV3-1	CASSPGDTDRGENTEAFF
TRBJ1-1	TRBV27	CASSLSFRTTEAFF
TRBJ1-5	TRBV19	CASTKGQGGQPQHF
TRBJ1-1	TRBV5-1	CASSLRRSSEAFF
TRBJ2-1	TRBV29-1	CSVRTGTTARGEQFF
TRBJ2-3	TRBV6-5	CASTQGAGRGDYTQYF
TRBJ1-1	TRBV20-1	CSARLQERMNTEAFF
TRBJ2-1	TRBV29-1	CSAAILAGGGEQFF
TRBJ2-6	TRBV5-6	CASSLGFMTGANVLTF
TRBJ2-5	TRBV5-1	CASSFGRVRQETQYF
TRBJ2-5	TRBV5-1	CASSLAGIWTGEQETQYF
TRBJ2-7	TRBV20-1	CSALSGSSGRFDYEQYF
TRBJ2-4	TRBV29-1	CSVKRDISNIQYF
TRBJ2-1	TRBV4-1	CASSQVTGTGDNEQFF
TRBJ2-1	TRBV3-1	CASSPPRNSEQFF